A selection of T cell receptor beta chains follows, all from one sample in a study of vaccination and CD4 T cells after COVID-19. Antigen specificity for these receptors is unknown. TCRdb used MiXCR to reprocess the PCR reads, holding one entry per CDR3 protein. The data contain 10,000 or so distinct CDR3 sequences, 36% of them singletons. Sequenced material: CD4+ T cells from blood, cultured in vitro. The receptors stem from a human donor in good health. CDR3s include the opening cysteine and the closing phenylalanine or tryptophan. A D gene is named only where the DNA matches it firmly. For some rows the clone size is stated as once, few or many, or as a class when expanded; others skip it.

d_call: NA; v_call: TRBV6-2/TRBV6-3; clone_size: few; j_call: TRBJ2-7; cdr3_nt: TGTGCCAGCAGTTACTCGTCCTACGAGCAGTACTTC; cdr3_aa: CASSYSSYEQYF
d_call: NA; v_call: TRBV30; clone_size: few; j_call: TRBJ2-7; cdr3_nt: TGTGCCTGGAACCGCCCCCCCTACGAGCAGTACTTC; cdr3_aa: CAWNRPPYEQYF
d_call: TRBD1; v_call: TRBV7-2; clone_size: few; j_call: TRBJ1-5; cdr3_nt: TGTGCCAGCAGCCAGGGACAGGGGCTTGGGCCCCAGCATTTT; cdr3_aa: CASSQGQGLGPQHF
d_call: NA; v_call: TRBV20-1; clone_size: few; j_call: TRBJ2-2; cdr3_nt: TGCAGTGCTAGACACCCTTTTGGGACCGGGGAGCTGTTTTTT; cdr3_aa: CSARHPFGTGELFF
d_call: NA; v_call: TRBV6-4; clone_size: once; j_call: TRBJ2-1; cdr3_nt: TGTGCCAGCAGTGAAGAGGTGAGCTCCTACAATGAGCAGTTCTTC; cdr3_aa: CASSEEVSSYNEQFF
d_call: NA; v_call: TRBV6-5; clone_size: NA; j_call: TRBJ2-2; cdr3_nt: TGTGCCAGCAGTTACCCGGCTGGCGGGGAGCTGTTTTTT; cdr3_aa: CASSYPAGGELFF
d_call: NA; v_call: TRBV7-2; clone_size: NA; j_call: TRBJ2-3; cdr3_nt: TGTGCCAGCAGCCCAAGGGTGCGAGATACGCAGTATTTT; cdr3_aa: CASSPRVRDTQYF
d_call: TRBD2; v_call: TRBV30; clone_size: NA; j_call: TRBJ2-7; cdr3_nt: TGTGCCTGGAGTTTCGGGACTAGGAAGAATACCTACGAGCAGTACTTC; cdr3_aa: CAWSFGTRKNTYEQYF
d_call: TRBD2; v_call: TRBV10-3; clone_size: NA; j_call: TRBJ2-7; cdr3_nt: TGTGCCACCTTTTCTAGCGGATCCTCCTACGAGCAGTGCTTC; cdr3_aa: CATFSSGSSYEQCF
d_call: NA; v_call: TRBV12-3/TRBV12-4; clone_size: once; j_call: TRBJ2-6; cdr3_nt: TGTGCCAGCAGTTCCAGGGATCCTGGGGCCAACGTCCTGACTTTC; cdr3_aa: CASSSRDPGANVLTF
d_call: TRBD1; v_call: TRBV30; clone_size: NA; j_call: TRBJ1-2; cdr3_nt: TGTGCCTGGAGTGTAAGGGCGCCAGGGGGCTTCTATGGCTACACCTTC; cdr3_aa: CAWSVRAPGGFYGYTF
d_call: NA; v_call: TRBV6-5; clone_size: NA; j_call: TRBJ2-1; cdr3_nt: NA; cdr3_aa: CASSYLTFGTVNF
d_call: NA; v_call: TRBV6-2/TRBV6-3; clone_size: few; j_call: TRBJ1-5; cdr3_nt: TGTGCCAGCAGTCCTCCGGCAGGCTGGAATGGTCAGCCCCAGCATTTT; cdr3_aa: CASSPPAGWNGQPQHF
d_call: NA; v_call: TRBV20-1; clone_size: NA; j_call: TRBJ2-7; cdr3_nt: TGCAGTGCTCAGGGAAGGACCTACGAGCAGTACTTC; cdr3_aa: CSAQGRTYEQYF
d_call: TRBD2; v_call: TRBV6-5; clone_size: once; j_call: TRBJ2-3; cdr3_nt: TGTGCCAGCAGTTACGGGGCGGGAGGGGATACGCAGTATTTT; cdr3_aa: CASSYGAGGDTQYF
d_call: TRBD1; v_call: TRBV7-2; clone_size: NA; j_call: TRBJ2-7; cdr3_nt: TGTGCCAGCAGCCGCGACAGGGGCATCTCCTACGAGCAGTACTTC; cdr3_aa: CASSRDRGISYEQYF
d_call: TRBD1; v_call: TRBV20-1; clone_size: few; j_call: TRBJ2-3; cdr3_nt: TGCAGTGCTAGTCCCCGGGACAGGGTTAAGAATACGCAGTATTTT; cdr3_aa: CSASPRDRVKNTQYF
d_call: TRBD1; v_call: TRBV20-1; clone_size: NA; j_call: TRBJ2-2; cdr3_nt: TGCAGTGCCGAGACAGGGGGCATCACCGGGGAGCTGTTTTTT; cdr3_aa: CSAETGGITGELFF
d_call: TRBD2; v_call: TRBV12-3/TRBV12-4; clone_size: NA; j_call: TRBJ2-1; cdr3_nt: TGTGCCAGCAGTCCTCGGACTAGCGGGAGGGCCTGGTACAATGAGCAGTTCTTC; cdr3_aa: CASSPRTSGRAWYNEQFF
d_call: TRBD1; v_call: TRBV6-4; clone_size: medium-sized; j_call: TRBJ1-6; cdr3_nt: TGTGCCAGCAGTGACGGGACAGATAATTCACCCCTCCACTTT; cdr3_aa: CASSDGTDNSPLHF
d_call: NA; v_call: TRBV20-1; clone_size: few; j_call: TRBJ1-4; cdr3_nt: TGCAGTGCTAGAGTACGGGGGGGAGATGAAAAACTGTTTTTT; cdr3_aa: CSARVRGGDEKLFF
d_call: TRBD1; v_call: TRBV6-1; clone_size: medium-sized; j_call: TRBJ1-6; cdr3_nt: TGTGCCAGCAGGAGAACAGGGGGCGACTCACCCCTCCACTTT; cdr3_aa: CASRRTGGDSPLHF
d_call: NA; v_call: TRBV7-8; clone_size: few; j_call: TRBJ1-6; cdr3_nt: TGTGCCAGCAGCTTAGCGCGGGGGCGGGATTCACCCCTCCACTTT; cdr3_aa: CASSLARGRDSPLHF
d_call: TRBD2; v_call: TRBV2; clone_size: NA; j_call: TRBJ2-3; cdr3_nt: TGTGCCAGCAGCAGCGGGAGGGCCAATAGAGCAGATACGCAGTATTTT; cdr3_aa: CASSSGRANRADTQYF
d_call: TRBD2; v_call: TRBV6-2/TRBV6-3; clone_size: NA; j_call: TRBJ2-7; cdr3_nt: TGTGCCAGCAGTTCAACTAGCGGGAGAAGGAGCGAGCAGTACTTC; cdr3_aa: CASSSTSGRRSEQYF
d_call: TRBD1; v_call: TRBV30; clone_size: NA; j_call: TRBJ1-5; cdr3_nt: TGTGCCTGGAGGACAGGGGGCGCTTGGAGCAATCAGCCCCAGCATTTT; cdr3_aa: CAWRTGGAWSNQPQHF
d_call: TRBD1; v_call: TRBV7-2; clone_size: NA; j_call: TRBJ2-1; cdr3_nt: TGTGCCAGCAGCTTAGTGGGGACAGCCTTAAATGAGCAGTTCTTC; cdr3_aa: CASSLVGTALNEQFF
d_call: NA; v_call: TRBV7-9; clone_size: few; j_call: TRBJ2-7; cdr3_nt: TGTGCCAGCAGCCCGCTCGACGAGCAGTACTTC; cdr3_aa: CASSPLDEQYF
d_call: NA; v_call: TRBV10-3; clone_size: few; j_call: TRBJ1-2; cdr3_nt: TGTGCCATCAGTGAGCCCGCACAGACGGGCGGCTATGGCTACACCTTC; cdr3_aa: CAISEPAQTGGYGYTF
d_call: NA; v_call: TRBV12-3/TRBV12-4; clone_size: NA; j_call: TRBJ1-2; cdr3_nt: TGTGCCAGCAGTTTGGGGGGCGCAGGCTATGGCTACACCTTC; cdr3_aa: CASSLGGAGYGYTF
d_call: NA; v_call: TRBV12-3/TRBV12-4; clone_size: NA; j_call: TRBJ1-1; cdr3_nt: TGTGCCAGCAGTTTGGGGGCCGGGAACACTGAAGCTTTCTTT; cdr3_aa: CASSLGAGNTEAFF
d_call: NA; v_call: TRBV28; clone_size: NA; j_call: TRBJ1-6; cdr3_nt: TGTGCCAGCAACTCCGAGGGGACGGGATCACCCCTCCACTTT; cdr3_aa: CASNSEGTGSPLHF
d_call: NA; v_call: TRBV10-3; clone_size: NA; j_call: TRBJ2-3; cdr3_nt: TGTGCCATCAGTGAGCGGGCGGGCATAAGCACAGATACGCAGTATTTT; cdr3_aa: CAISERAGISTDTQYF
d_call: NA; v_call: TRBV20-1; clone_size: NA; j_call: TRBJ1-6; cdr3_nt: TGCAGTGCTAGAGATTTGGCTAGCTCCTATAATTCACCCCTCCACTTT; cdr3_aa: CSARDLASSYNSPLHF
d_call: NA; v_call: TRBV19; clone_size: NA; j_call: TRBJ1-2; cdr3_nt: TGTGCCAGTAGTATCGACAGAACCGTGAGAAGTGGCTACACCTTC; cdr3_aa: CASSIDRTVRSGYTF
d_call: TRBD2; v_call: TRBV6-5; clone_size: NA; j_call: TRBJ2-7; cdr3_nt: TGTGCCAGCAGTTACTCGAGGGCTAGCGGGGTATTGTTCCTACGCGAGCAGTACTTC; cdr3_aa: CASSYSRASGVLFLREQYF
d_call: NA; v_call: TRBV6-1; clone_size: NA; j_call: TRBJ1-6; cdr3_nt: TGTGCCAGCAGCCGATCGGGACCCCCGGATTCACCCCTCCACTTT; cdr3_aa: CASSRSGPPDSPLHF
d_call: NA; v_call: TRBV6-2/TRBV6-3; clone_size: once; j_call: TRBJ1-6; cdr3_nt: TGTGCCAGCAGCCCGGGGTCGGGGAATTCACCCCTCCACTTT; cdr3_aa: CASSPGSGNSPLHF